The clone carrying this TCR beta chain came up a few times. Its antigen is unidentified. Relying on iRepertoire HTBI primers and Arm-PCR of CDR3 regions, the team built TCR beta libraries. TCRdb recomputed calls from the multiplex PCR reads with MiXCR, one row per CDR3 protein. The sample yields fewer than 400,000 distinct CDR3 sequences, under 20% seen once. Germline lookup yields CDR1 MNHEY and CDR2 SVGEGT. V was clipped by 1 base and J by 5 bases, with 5 bases between them. The CDR3 contains 12 residues. This sample stems from a study of regulatory T cells in long-lasting Graves disease. Study-wide findings and caveats: Graves' patients with persistent disease showed TCR diversity lower than patients newly diagnosed. TRBV28, TRBJ1-2 and TRBJ2-5 were favored in persistent disease. New patients shared fewer public clonotypes (around 980) than persistent patients did (about 2,700).

Described time point: newly diagnosed GD, antithyroid drugs for less than 3 months. The TCR library used RNA extracted from PBMCs. The input for sequencing was peripheral blood mononuclear cells (PBMCs), taken at new diagnosis, from a patient treated with antithyroid drugs. This TCR was sampled from a female donor with Graves disease. V and J are TRBV6-2 or TRBV6-3 and TRBJ2-5, with no clear D. The CDR3 DNA sequence: TGTGCCAGCAGTTACTTTAGGGAGACCCAGTACTTC. Translating it yields CASSYFRETQYF.